This TCR beta chain emerged from a study of T cell repertoires and leukemia-associated antigens (dated by TCRdb to the late 2010s). For the study in its entirety: Each sample yielded about 5.1 to 7 million read pairs and about 3 to 5.0 million effective reads, 15 million to 20 million effective reads overall. Using in vitro peptide stimulation of healthy T cells, the study sought to determine the antigen recognized by a TCR Vbeta21 clone earlier detected in CML patients.

Summary of the overall study and its limitations: Direct testing of the expanded clones' antigen specificity and function was not done, and further investigation was required. Numbers of Vbeta genes (about 60), Jbeta genes (14), VDJ rearrangements and unique CDR3s did not differ significantly among the four groups.

Remarks on this clonotype: The clone's antigen remains unknown. No per-base quality is available; no much larger clone lies one base away.

Total RNA was extracted from the cultured T cells using TRIzol reagent. TCRbeta libraries were amplified from RNA using 5' rapid amplification of cDNA ends (5'RACE). Before sequencing, library concentration and integrity were assessed using Qubit, an Agilent instrument, and quantitative PCR. Sequencing of qualified libraries was performed on Illumina HiSeq or MiSeq by a commercial service provider. The authors' pipeline ran thus. MiXCR version 1.8.2 was used to identify TCR sequences in each sample. For a clone to count as qualified, its CDR3 had to be longer than four amino acids, its nucleotide length had to be in-frame, and the clone could not contain a stop codon. An effective read was defined as a read containing the complete CDR3 structure. Validation of expanded clones was performed by RT-PCR with 24 Vbeta primers, GeneScan spectratyping, and Sanger sequencing. TCRdb cleaned the public reads at Q25 with fastp, built clones with MiXCR and kept in-frame beta chains. Duplicate CDR3 protein sequences are folded into a single record with the most common DNA and genes. The V and J calls, along with clone size, are taken from TCRdb and not from the paper's own processing. The sample has roughly 10,000 distinct CDR3 sequences on record, roughly 40% of them singletons. The biggest ten clones account for approximately 57% of the sample.

There are 15 amino acids in the CDR3, from cysteine to phenylalanine inclusive. Here the CDR3 DNA is all that survives: 45 bases in frame from base 1. The germline V gene specifies SGHRS as CDR1 and YFSETQ as CDR2. V has 3 bases trimmed and J has 1 base trimmed; junction bases matching no gene number 2. CD3+ T cells were initially rested overnight at 2.5 million to 3 million cells/mL in RPMI 1640 lacking fetal bovine serum. MACS immunomagnetic beads were used according to the manufacturer's instructions to isolate CD3+ T cells from PBMCs. The source is a female donor in good health. In this chain, TRBV5-1 is recombined with TRBJ2-2, with 8 junctional bases fitting TRBD1. Sequenced input: CD3+ T cells sorted from blood and cultured. The DNA sequence reads TGCGCCAGCAGCTACGGGACAGGGAACACCGGGGAGCTGTTTTTT. Translation gives CASSYGTGNTGELFF.